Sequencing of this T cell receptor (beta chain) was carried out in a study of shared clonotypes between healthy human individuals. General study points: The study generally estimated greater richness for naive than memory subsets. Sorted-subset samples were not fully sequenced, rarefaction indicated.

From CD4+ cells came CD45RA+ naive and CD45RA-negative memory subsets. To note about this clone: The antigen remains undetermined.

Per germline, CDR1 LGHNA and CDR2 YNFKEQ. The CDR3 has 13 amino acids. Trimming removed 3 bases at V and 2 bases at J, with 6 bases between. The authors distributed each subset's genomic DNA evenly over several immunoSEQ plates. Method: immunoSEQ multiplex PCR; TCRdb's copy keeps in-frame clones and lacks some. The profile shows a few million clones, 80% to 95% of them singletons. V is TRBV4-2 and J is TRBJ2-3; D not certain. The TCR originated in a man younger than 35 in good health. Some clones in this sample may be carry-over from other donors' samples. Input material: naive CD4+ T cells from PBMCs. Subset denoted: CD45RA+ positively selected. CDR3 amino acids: CASSQRNTDTQYF. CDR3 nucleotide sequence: TGTGCCAGCAGCCAGCGGAACACAGATACGCAGTATTTT.